The sequence of this T cell receptor (beta chain) was determined in a study of human T cells and chemical hapten exposure. The time point denotes: pre-sensitization, week 0. Treatment specified: therapeutic diphenylcyclopropenone sensitization with weekly scalp DPC. What the library attached to individual cDNA molecules were unique molecular identifiers. Using its own MiXCR run on the RACE reads, TCRdb lists one record per CDR3 protein. Here the sample spans about 80,000 distinct CDR3 sequences, around 13% being singletons. This clonotype came up many times. V was clipped by 4 bases and J by 4 bases, with 11 bases between them. Germline-derived CDR1 and CDR2 are WSHSY and SAAADI. This CDR3 is 14 amino acids long.

This clonotype was obtained from a woman in her forties or fifties with alopecia areata. Some clones in this sample may be carry-over from other donors' samples. The rearrangement uses TRBV10-2 and TRBJ1-5; D ambiguous. The sample here was whole blood, taken in connection with sensitization to the hapten diphenylcyclopropenone (DPC). CDR3 in amino acids: CASSATDFNQPQHF. In nucleotides, the CDR3 is TGCGCCAGCAGTGCCACAGACTTTAATCAGCCCCAGCATTTT.